This section outlines one T cell receptor beta chain sequence together with its context. There are a few counts of this clone. The antigen it binds to is not known. Base qualities are not recorded, but no much larger clone differs from it by a single base. This entry is derived from a study of blood T cell repertoires in COVID-19 (dated by TCRdb to 2020 to 2021). Context from the whole study: Collaborator samples came from the United States, Italy and Spain and covered acute and convalescent phases of COVID-19. The material from the prospective study consisted of cDNA or gDNA derived from T cells, B-cell-depleted T cells, or PBMCs. Subjects who had been exposed to COVID-19, were actively infected with it, or had recovered from it provided the deeply sampled blood TCRbeta repertoires that made up the dataset. The repertoires were released in a freely available public database intended as a resource for research on the immune response to SARS-CoV-2. Samples were obtained from the ongoing ImmuneRACE study (first 160 participants) and from about 1,300 subjects provided by 6 global collaborators. A de-identified subject ID, COVID-19 status, age in years and sex were almost always included in the sample metadata. Where available, HLA class I and class II types were taken from metadata supplied by the sample provider and were not determined by assay-based typing. Overall study outcomes, separate from this receptor: Clinical and demographic metadata were provided uncurated, with the amount varying by source and participant.

TCRbeta CDR3 regions were amplified from genomic DNA by means of the immunoSEQ Assay, a bias-controlled multiplex PCR. As for how the authors treated the data: The number of nucleated cells in each sample was estimated by amplification of reference gene primers within the assay. To quantify the absolute abundance of each unique TCRbeta CDR3 rearrangement, sequence reads were collapsed and filtered. For each sample, productive Simpson clonality was calculated by taking the square root of Simpson's diversity index across productive rearrangements. TCRdb took over this immuneACCESS table, retaining in-frame rearrangements with V and J assigned. Such tables are incomplete; in checked studies, under half of the missing clones stem from an unresolved V gene, and the remainder is unexplained. V and J calls and clone size are those listed in that table; D and trimming were worked out from the DNA. This sample gives 200,000 to 250,000 clones in total; roughly 80% of them show up just once. The ten most abundant clones make up around 7% of the sample.

Collaborating institutions collected whole blood in K2EDTA tubes following their own protocols. For TCRbeta analysis, collaborator samples were shipped as frozen whole blood, as isolated PBMCs, or as DNA extracted from either sample type. V is shortened by 8 bases, J by 0 bases, and the region joining them spans 14 bases. Including cysteine and phenylalanine, the CDR3 has 15 amino acids. Here the CDR3 DNA is all that survives: 45 bases in frame from base 1. The germline V gene sets CDR1 to LGHNA and CDR2 to YSLEER. The chain uses TRBV4-3 and TRBJ1-5, with the D gene not confidently named. Sample: peripheral blood. The source is a woman aged 45 to 65 with acute or convalescent COVID-19. The CDR3 reads CASRREANSNQPQHF. The DNA sequence is TGCGCCAGCCGACGGGAGGCGAATAGCAATCAGCCCCAGCATTTT.